The source of this T cell receptor (beta chain) is a study of lung T cells in sarcoidosis with Löfgren's syndrome. Study-level points and caveats: These T cells possibly recognize a putative, unidentified sarcoidosis-associated antigen. Multiple Löfgren's syndrome patients reportedly shared TRAV12-1 and TRBV2 CDR3 motifs. TRAV12-1 preferentially paired with TRBV2, with homologous CDR3s.

Within the sample, this clonotype is medium-sized. Antigen: not known. TCRdb re-called the reads through MiXCR, storing one row per CDR3 protein. The table has hundreds of distinct CDR3 sequences, 28% seen once. This CDR3 is built from 13 residues. Germline V gene sequence: CDR1 KGHSH, CDR2 LQKENI. V trimming: 3 bases; J trimming: 2 bases; junction bases outside the gene matches: 0. The chain has TRBV18 and TRBJ2-5; 7 bases fit TRBD1. The sequence was obtained from a human donor with sarcoidosis (Löfgren's syndrome or another form), or a control subject (not recorded which). Sequenced sample: CD4+ T cells from bronchoalveolar lavage fluid. DNA of the CDR3: TGTGCCAGCTCACCGGGACAGCAAGAGACCCAGTACTTC. Translating gives CASSPGQQETQYF.